The rows below give T cell receptor beta chains drawn from one sample of a study of T-cell memory formation after mild COVID-19. TCRdb reprocessed the 5' RACE reads with MiXCR, giving one entry per CDR3 protein. The sample contains about 270,000 distinct CDR3 sequences, about 17% of which appear only once. Sequenced: PBMCs or a T cell subset sorted from them (not recorded which). The receptors were sampled from a man aged 18 to 30 who had mild COVID-19 (a few samples of this study predate the infection). Cell type and time point are not known. Both conserved end residues are part of each CDR3. D genes are given only for firm matches. The listing skips clone size in some rows; elsewhere it reads once, few, many or a size class.

clone_size | j_call | d_call | v_call | cdr3_nt | cdr3_aa
. | TRBJ2-5 | . | TRBV5-1 | TGCGCCAGCAGCTTGGGGGTCTCGGCCCTCCAAGAGACCCAGTACTTC | CASSLGVSALQETQYF
few | TRBJ2-5 | . | TRBV10-3 | TGTGCCATCAGTGAGGAGAAGGGGTACCAAGAGACCCAGTACTTC | CAISEEKGYQETQYF
. | TRBJ1-6 | . | TRBV7-2 | TGTGCCAGCAGCTCCCCAGGGGCAAATAATTCACCCCTCCACTTT | CASSSPGANNSPLHF
many | TRBJ1-2 | . | TRBV7-2 | TGTGCCAGCATATCCCCCGGGGGAAGAGGCTACACCTTC | CASISPGGRGYTF
few | TRBJ2-3 | . | TRBV9 | TGTGCCAGCAGCGTAGACTACGGACAGAGACTCACAGATACGCAGTATTTT | CASSVDYGQRLTDTQYF
. | TRBJ1-1 | . | TRBV7-8 | TGTGCCAGCAGCTCGACGACAGGTCGGGGTGAAGCTTTCTTT | CASSSTTGRGEAFF
. | TRBJ1-2 | . | TRBV4-3 | TGCGCCAGCAGCCAAGATTGGGGGATTTCGTATGGCTACACCTTC | CASSQDWGISYGYTF
. | TRBJ2-1 | . | TRBV24-1 | TGTGCCACCAGTGCCTTCCACGATGAGCAGTTCTTC | CATSAFHDEQFF
. | TRBJ2-3 | . | TRBV7-9 | TGTGCCAGCAGCGCCCTCGGTCGAGATACGCAGTATTTT | CASSALGRDTQYF
few | TRBJ1-4 | . | TRBV24-1 | TGTGCCACCACCGACGTCGGGACCCACCTGGGGGTTGGGAATGAAAAACTGTTTTTT | CATTDVGTHLGVGNEKLFF
many | TRBJ2-5 | TRBD2 | TRBV11-2 | TGTGCCAGCAGCCAAATAGCGGGGATGGAGACCCAGTACTTC | CASSQIAGMETQYF
. | TRBJ1-2 | TRBD1 | TRBV28 | TGTGCCAGCAGTTTATACACAGGGGTCTTTGGCTACACCTTC | CASSLYTGVFGYTF
few | TRBJ2-7 | . | TRBV7-2 | TGTGCCAGCAGCCCCTTCGGGACGGCCTCCTACGAGCAGTACTTC | CASSPFGTASYEQYF
many | TRBJ2-1 | . | TRBV7-2 | TGTGCCAGCAGTTTATCGGGGAGCTCCTACAATGAGCAGTTCTTC | CASSLSGSSYNEQFF
many | TRBJ2-3 | . | TRBV6-6 | TGTGCCAGCAGTCCCTCTGGGGGTTTCGCAGATACGCAGTATTTT | CASSPSGGFADTQYF
few | TRBJ2-7 | TRBD1 | TRBV6-2/TRBV6-3 | TGTGCCAGCAGTGGGACAGGGGGCTTCTACGAGCAGTACTTC | CASSGTGGFYEQYF
. | TRBJ2-5 | . | TRBV20-1 | TGCAGTGCTCCAACGGGGGGCAGGGAGACCCAGTACTTC | CSAPTGGRETQYF
. | TRBJ1-1 | . | TRBV9 | TGTGCCAGCAGCGTAGAGTCTCTGGGGCCAACTGAAGCTTTCTTT | CASSVESLGPTEAFF
. | TRBJ1-1 | . | TRBV7-9 | TGTGCCAGCAGCTTATCCCAGGCGAACACTGAAGCTTTCTTT | CASSLSQANTEAFF
. | TRBJ1-5 | TRBD1 | TRBV5-1 | TGCGCCAGCAGCTTGGGGACAGGGTATCAGCCCCAGCATTTT | CASSLGTGYQPQHF
many | TRBJ1-1 | TRBD1 | TRBV3-1 | TGTGCCAGCAGCCGAAACGAACAAGACAGGGGTGGTGAAGCTTTCTTT | CASSRNEQDRGGEAFF
. | TRBJ1-4 | TRBD1 | TRBV20-1 | TGCAGTGCTAGAGATAGGACAGGGTCACTCTTTAATGAAAAACTGTTTTTT | CSARDRTGSLFNEKLFF
. | TRBJ1-1 | . | TRBV5-4 | TGTGCCAGCAGCCTGGACGGGACGGCGAACACTGAAGCTTTCTTT | CASSLDGTANTEAFF
few | TRBJ2-1 | TRBD2 | TRBV5-1 | TGCGCCAGCAGCGCCGCTAGCGGGACCTACAATGAGCAGTTCTTC | CASSAASGTYNEQFF
. | TRBJ1-6 | . | TRBV4-3 | TGCGCCAGCAGCCAAGATCAGAGCTCCTATAATTCACCCCTCCACTTT | CASSQDQSSYNSPLHF
. | TRBJ2-2 | . | TRBV5-1 | TGCGCCAGCAGCTTGGGACAGGTCACCGGGGAGCTGTTTTTT | CASSLGQVTGELFF
many | TRBJ2-3 | . | TRBV5-1 | TGCGCCAGCAGCCCCGGCAGGGCGGAGGATACGCAGTATTTT | CASSPGRAEDTQYF
. | TRBJ2-5 | . | TRBV11-2 | TGTGCCAGCAGCGCAACTAGCTCCCAAGAGACCCAGTACTTC | CASSATSSQETQYF
few | TRBJ2-5 | . | TRBV3-1 | TGTGCCAGCAGCCGCCTCGAGGACCAAGAGACCCAGTACTTC | CASSRLEDQETQYF
few | TRBJ1-2 | . | TRBV27 | TGTGCCAGCAGCGGTCGGCAGCCCTATGGCTACACCTTC | CASSGRQPYGYTF
. | TRBJ2-7 | TRBD2 | TRBV6-5 | TGTGCCAGCAGAATTAGCGGGGGGACCTCCTACGAGCAGTACTTC | CASRISGGTSYEQYF
few | TRBJ2-3 | TRBD1 | TRBV4-2 | TGTGCCAGCAGCCAACCAGGGGGAATTGATACGCAGTATTTT | CASSQPGGIDTQYF
. | TRBJ2-5 | . | TRBV20-1 | TGCAGTGCTAGAGTTGGCTTGCTGACCCAGTACTTC | CSARVGLLTQYF
. | TRBJ1-1 | . | TRBV5-1 | TGCGCCACCACAACCGGACAGCAGAACACTGAAGCTTTCTTT | CATTTGQQNTEAFF
. | TRBJ1-2 | . | TRBV12-3/TRBV12-4 | TGTGCCAGCAGTTTAGCATCGGACGGGACATATGGCTACACCTTC | CASSLASDGTYGYTF
many | TRBJ1-1 | . | TRBV7-2 | TGTGCCAGCAGGACCTGGGCAGGGTTCGCCACTGAAGCTTTCTTT | CASRTWAGFATEAFF
. | TRBJ2-3 | . | TRBV6-1 | TGTGCCAGCAGTGAAATGGTTGGGGGGCACACAGATACGCAGTATTTT | CASSEMVGGHTDTQYF
many | TRBJ1-1 | . | TRBV29-1 | TGCAGCGTTGAAGTCTACAGGTTGAACACTGAAGCTTTCTTT | CSVEVYRLNTEAFF
few | TRBJ2-7 | . | TRBV20-1 | TGCAGTGCGTGGGACCGTCTGGCCGAGCAGTACTTC | CSAWDRLAEQYF
many | TRBJ2-1 | TRBD1 | TRBV28 | TGTGCCAGCAGTTCATCCGGGACAGGAAACAATGAGCAGTTCTTC | CASSSSGTGNNEQFF
. | TRBJ1-5 | TRBD1 | TRBV12-3/TRBV12-4 | TGTGCCAGCAGTTTCTACAGGGGAAGGAATCAGCCCCAGCATTTT | CASSFYRGRNQPQHF
few | TRBJ2-7 | . | TRBV4-3 | TGCGCCAGCAGCCAAGAACCCAGCTCCTACGAGCAGTACTTC | CASSQEPSSYEQYF
. | TRBJ1-3 | . | TRBV12-3/TRBV12-4 | TGTGCCAGCAGTTTGTCCGGGGAGGCAAACACCATATATTTT | CASSLSGEANTIYF
. | TRBJ1-5 | . | TRBV30 | TGTGCCTGGAGTGGGGGGCCGCATCAGCCCCAGCATTTT | CAWSGGPHQPQHF
many | TRBJ2-7 | . | TRBV7-2 | TGTGCCAGCAGCTTAAATCAAAGGGATGTGGAGTACTTC | CASSLNQRDVEYF